A selection of T cell receptor beta chains follows, all from one sample in a study of blood T cell repertoires in COVID-19. Sequencing used immunoSEQ multiplex PCR; TCRdb keeps in-frame clones, though not all of them. Of under 200,000 clones in the sample, almost 85% were seen once. Input material: peripheral blood. The source is a woman older than 75 with COVID-19, enrolled during active disease. The CDR3 runs from the conserved cysteine through the conserved F or W. Fields, in order: CDR3 length, V gene, J gene, clone size, D gene, CDR3 DNA, CDR3 protein. A D gene is named only where the DNA matches it firmly. The size field is filled for only some rows; it gives once, few, many or a size class.

length: 13; V: TRBV6-1; J: TRBJ2-7; size: once; D: NA; DNA: TGTGCCAGCAGTGAACAGGGATCCCTCGAGCAGTACTTC; CDR3: CASSEQGSLEQYF
length: 16; V: TRBV18; J: TRBJ2-5; size: NA; D: TRBD1; DNA: TGTGCCAGCTCACCCCCGGGACAGGGGGCACGGGAGACCCAGTACTTC; CDR3: CASSPPGQGARETQYF
length: 18; V: TRBV5-6; J: TRBJ2-3; size: NA; D: TRBD2; DNA: TGTGCCAGCAGCTTGGAGGCTAGCGGGGGGATGAGCACAGATACGCAGTATTTT; CDR3: CASSLEASGGMSTDTQYF
length: 15; V: TRBV10-3; J: TRBJ2-5; size: NA; D: TRBD1; DNA: TGTGCCATCCAGAGGGACAGGGGACCCCAAGAGACCCAGTACTTC; CDR3: CAIQRDRGPQETQYF
length: 15; V: TRBV15; J: TRBJ1-2; size: NA; D: NA; DNA: TGTGCCACCAGCAGAAGGGGGAATAGGGTGGATGGCTACACCTTC; CDR3: CATSRRGNRVDGYTF
length: 18; V: TRBV5-1; J: TRBJ2-2; size: NA; D: TRBD2; DNA: TGCGCCAGCAGCTTGCCCCTAGCGGGATTGGCAAACACCGGGGAGCTGTTTTTT; CDR3: CASSLPLAGLANTGELFF
length: 14; V: TRBV6-2/TRBV6-3; J: TRBJ1-2; size: NA; D: NA; DNA: TGTGCCAGCAGTTACCAAACAGGGACCTATGGCTACACCTTC; CDR3: CASSYQTGTYGYTF
length: 15; V: TRBV19; J: TRBJ2-4; size: NA; D: TRBD2; DNA: TGTGCCAGTACCCTTAGCGGGACCCTTGGGAACATTCAGTACTTC; CDR3: CASTLSGTLGNIQYF
length: 17; V: TRBV7-3; J: TRBJ2-2; size: once; D: TRBD1; DNA: TGTGCCAGCAGCGCACCGAGGGGGCAGGGAAGTACCGGGGAGCTGTTTTTT; CDR3: CASSAPRGQGSTGELFF
length: 15; V: TRBV19; J: TRBJ2-7; size: NA; D: NA; DNA: TGTGCCACCTCACCCCCCACAGGGACAACGGACGAGCAGTACTTC; CDR3: CATSPPTGTTDEQYF
length: 13; V: TRBV29-1; J: TRBJ2-6; size: once; D: TRBD1; DNA: TGCAGCGTTAGGGGGCGTGGGGCCAACGTCCTGACTTTC; CDR3: CSVRGRGANVLTF
length: 14; V: TRBV5-8; J: TRBJ2-3; size: NA; D: NA; DNA: TGTGCCAGCAGCGCCTGGGGCGGAGAGGATACGCAGTATTTT; CDR3: CASSAWGGEDTQYF
length: 15; V: TRBV7-9; J: TRBJ2-7; size: many; D: NA; DNA: TGTGCCAGCAGCTTAGAGACAAGCACTTACTACGAGCAGTACTTC; CDR3: CASSLETSTYYEQYF
length: 15; V: TRBV18; J: TRBJ1-1; size: NA; D: NA; DNA: TGTGCCAGCTCACCATCCGGTTTCTTGAACACTGAAGCTTTCTTT; CDR3: CASSPSGFLNTEAFF
length: 15; V: TRBV9; J: TRBJ2-5; size: once; D: NA; DNA: TGTGCCAGCAGCGTAATCGGGGTTAAACAAGAGACCCAGTACTTC; CDR3: CASSVIGVKQETQYF
length: 14; V: TRBV11-2; J: TRBJ1-2; size: NA; D: TRBD1; DNA: TGTGCCAGCAGCTTAGGGACAGGGTCGGATGGCTACACCTTC; CDR3: CASSLGTGSDGYTF
length: 15; V: TRBV19; J: TRBJ1-2; size: NA; D: NA; DNA: TGTGCCACCCCTCGAGGGTCCCCCTTTAACTATGGCTACACCTTC; CDR3: CATPRGSPFNYGYTF
length: 15; V: TRBV11-2; J: TRBJ2-7; size: once; D: TRBD2; DNA: TGTGCCAGCAGCCAGACTAGCGGGAGTCACTACGAGCAGTACTTC; CDR3: CASSQTSGSHYEQYF
length: 17; V: TRBV6-2/TRBV6-3; J: TRBJ2-2; size: NA; D: NA; DNA: TGTGCCAGCAGTTATTGGGGCAGGCGAACGAACACCGGGGAGCTGTTTTTT; CDR3: CASSYWGRRTNTGELFF
length: 18; V: TRBV28; J: TRBJ2-1; size: NA; D: TRBD2; DNA: TGTGCCAGCAAGGGGACTAGCGCCTCAATAAGCTCCTACAATGAGCAGTTCTTC; CDR3: CASKGTSASISSYNEQFF
length: 14; V: TRBV6-6; J: TRBJ2-7; size: NA; D: TRBD1; DNA: TGTGCCAGCAGTTACCAGGACAGGGTAGGGGAGCAGTACTTC; CDR3: CASSYQDRVGEQYF
length: 14; V: TRBV11-1; J: TRBJ2-5; size: NA; D: TRBD2; DNA: TGTGCCAGCAGCCGTCTAGCGGCCCAAGAGACCCAGTACTTC; CDR3: CASSRLAAQETQYF
length: 14; V: TRBV19; J: TRBJ2-1; size: once; D: NA; DNA: TGTGCCAGTAGTAGAAGCTACTCCTACAATGAGCAGTTCTTC; CDR3: CASSRSYSYNEQFF
length: 15; V: TRBV28; J: TRBJ1-5; size: NA; D: NA; DNA: TGTGCCAGCAGTCCCCTGGGCAGGGATAATCAGCCCCAGCATTTT; CDR3: CASSPLGRDNQPQHF
length: 13; V: TRBV27; J: TRBJ1-1; size: once; D: TRBD1; DNA: TGTGCCAGCAGGACAGGGGGCTGGACTGAAGCTTTCTTT; CDR3: CASRTGGWTEAFF
length: 14; V: TRBV9; J: TRBJ2-1; size: NA; D: NA; DNA: TGTGCCAGCAGCGTAGTGGGGGGGGCCGGTGAGCAGTTCTTC; CDR3: CASSVVGGAGEQFF
length: 14; V: TRBV30; J: TRBJ2-6; size: few; D: NA; DNA: TGTGCCTGGAGTGCGGGGTTCGGGGCCAACGTCCTGACTTTC; CDR3: CAWSAGFGANVLTF
length: 13; V: TRBV28; J: TRBJ1-2; size: few; D: NA; DNA: TGTGCCAGCAGCTGGGGGGGACCAGGGGGCTACACCTTC; CDR3: CASSWGGPGGYTF
length: 14; V: TRBV6-5; J: TRBJ1-1; size: NA; D: NA; DNA: TGTGCCAGCATATCGTCGAGTTTGGGCAGGGGAGCTTTCTTT; CDR3: CASISSSLGRGAFF
length: 13; V: TRBV7-2; J: TRBJ1-2; size: NA; D: TRBD1; DNA: TGTGCCAGCAGCACTTACAGGGGGCAGGGCTACACCTTC; CDR3: CASSTYRGQGYTF
length: 17; V: TRBV7-2; J: TRBJ2-5; size: NA; D: TRBD2; DNA: TGTGCCAGCAGCTTAGTCGCTAGCGGGGGCCACCAAGAGACCCAGTACTTC; CDR3: CASSLVASGGHQETQYF
length: 17; V: TRBV5-1; J: TRBJ2-5; size: NA; D: TRBD2; DNA: TGCGCCAGCAGCTTGTCGGGAGGGGGGACACCTCAAGAGACCCAGTACTTC; CDR3: CASSLSGGGTPQETQYF
length: 15; V: TRBV19; J: TRBJ2-7; size: once; D: TRBD1; DNA: TGTGCCAGTAGTATAAGTAGGACAGGTCCCTACGAGCAGTACTTC; CDR3: CASSISRTGPYEQYF
length: 15; V: TRBV9; J: TRBJ2-3; size: NA; D: NA; DNA: TGTGCCAGCAGCGTAGATCCAACGTCCCAGGATACGCAGTATTTT; CDR3: CASSVDPTSQDTQYF
length: 15; V: TRBV7-9; J: TRBJ2-7; size: NA; D: TRBD1; DNA: TGTGCCAGCAGGGCGACCGGGACAGGTGGGGACGAGCAGTACTTC; CDR3: CASRATGTGGDEQYF
length: 19; V: TRBV1; J: TRBJ2-1; size: once; D: NA; DNA: TGCACCAGCAGCCAAGATGAACTAGCGGGGGAGTTCGGGTACAATGAGCAGTTCTTC; CDR3: CTSSQDELAGEFGYNEQFF
length: 13; V: TRBV18; J: TRBJ2-5; size: NA; D: NA; DNA: TGTGCCAGCTCACCATCCCCCCGGGAGACCCAGTACTTC; CDR3: CASSPSPRETQYF
length: 13; V: TRBV10-1; J: TRBJ2-1; size: NA; D: NA; DNA: TGCGCCACTCCAGGGGGGTCCTACAATGAGCAGTTCTTC; CDR3: CATPGGSYNEQFF
length: 13; V: TRBV30; J: TRBJ1-2; size: NA; D: NA; DNA: TGTGCCTCCAAAGCCCAGGGCAGGGATGGCTACACCTTC; CDR3: CASKAQGRDGYTF
length: 13; V: TRBV10-3; J: TRBJ1-5; size: once; D: TRBD1; DNA: TGTGCCATCAGCGGGACAGATAATCAGCCCCAGCATTTT; CDR3: CAISGTDNQPQHF
length: 14; V: TRBV5-4; J: TRBJ2-7; size: NA; D: TRBD1; DNA: TGTGCCAGCAGCCCTGGGACAGGTCTCTACGAGCAGTACTTC; CDR3: CASSPGTGLYEQYF
length: 16; V: TRBV6-2/TRBV6-3; J: TRBJ2-7; size: NA; D: TRBD1; DNA: TGTGCCAGCAGTTGGTCGACAGGGAGACCCACCTACGAGCAGTACTTC; CDR3: CASSWSTGRPTYEQYF
length: 14; V: TRBV10-3; J: TRBJ1-2; size: NA; D: TRBD1; DNA: TGTGCCATCATGGGGGACAGGGGGTATAATGGCTACACCTTC; CDR3: CAIMGDRGYNGYTF
length: 15; V: TRBV30; J: TRBJ2-2; size: NA; D: TRBD1; DNA: TGTGCCTGGAGGAGGGGACAGGGGGTTTCCGGGGAGCTGTTTTTT; CDR3: CAWRRGQGVSGELFF
length: 13; V: TRBV28; J: TRBJ1-2; size: NA; D: NA; DNA: TGTGCCAGCAGGTCAGGCCCTAACTATGGCTACACCTTC; CDR3: CASRSGPNYGYTF
length: 13; V: TRBV3-1/TRBV3-2; J: TRBJ2-7; size: NA; D: TRBD1; DNA: TGTGCCAGCATTGGGACAGGGAGTTACGAGCAGTACTTC; CDR3: CASIGTGSYEQYF
length: 15; V: TRBV30; J: TRBJ2-1; size: NA; D: TRBD2; DNA: TGTGCCTGGAGTGTGGGACTCCGGGGAGGGAATGAGCAGTTCTTC; CDR3: CAWSVGLRGGNEQFF
length: 15; V: TRBV4-1; J: TRBJ2-3; size: NA; D: TRBD2; DNA: TGCGCCAGCAGCCGGGGACTAGCGACTTTAGATACGCAGTATTTT; CDR3: CASSRGLATLDTQYF
length: 16; V: TRBV9; J: TRBJ2-5; size: NA; D: TRBD2; DNA: TGTGCCAGCAGCGTAGTCCCAGCGGGAGCCCAAGAGACCCAGTACTTC; CDR3: CASSVVPAGAQETQYF
length: 14; V: TRBV10-3; J: TRBJ2-1; size: NA; D: TRBD1; DNA: TGTGCCATACAGGGACAGCTGACCTACAATGAGCAGTTCTTC; CDR3: CAIQGQLTYNEQFF
length: 16; V: TRBV2; J: TRBJ2-1; size: NA; D: TRBD2; DNA: TGTGCCAGCAGGTCGGGACTAGCGGGAGGATACAATGAGCAGTTCTTC; CDR3: CASRSGLAGGYNEQFF
length: 12; V: TRBV10-3; J: TRBJ2-7; size: once; D: TRBD1; DNA: TGTGCCCCGGACAGGCACCCCTACGAGCAGTACTTC; CDR3: CAPDRHPYEQYF
length: 16; V: TRBV7-9; J: TRBJ2-1; size: NA; D: NA; DNA: TGTGCCAGCAGCTTACTGACCAGGGTAGCCCTCAATGAGCAGTTCTTC; CDR3: CASSLLTRVALNEQFF